This T cell receptor (beta chain) was retrieved from a study of human T cells and chemical hapten exposure. General study points: Expanded TCRs created a significantly greater count of big CDR3 similarity clusters than controls did.

This CDR3 comprises 15 residues. The germline gives CDR1 SGHRS, CDR2 YFSETQ. V shed 5 bases and J shed 3 bases, with 14 bases lying between them. This clonotype occurred many times. What it binds is not known. The time point is: patch test 1, 2 weeks after DPC sensitization. Treatment of the sample: therapeutic diphenylcyclopropenone sensitization with weekly scalp DPC. RNA extraction used unfractionated whole blood as the source of total RNA. TCRdb itself ran the RACE reads through MiXCR, one entry per CDR3 protein. Of 74,000 or so distinct CDR3 sequences listed, 12% are singletons. V usage is TRBV5-1 and J usage is TRBJ2-2; TRBD1 might be the D (5 bases). The sample here was whole blood, taken in connection with sensitization to the hapten diphenylcyclopropenone (DPC). The TCR comes from a woman in her sixties or seventies with alopecia areata. Some clones in this sample may be carry-over from other donors' samples. The CDR3 bases are TGCGCCAGCAGTATCCAGGGCCCCGACACCGGGGAGCTGTTTTTT. This encodes CASSIQGPDTGELFF.